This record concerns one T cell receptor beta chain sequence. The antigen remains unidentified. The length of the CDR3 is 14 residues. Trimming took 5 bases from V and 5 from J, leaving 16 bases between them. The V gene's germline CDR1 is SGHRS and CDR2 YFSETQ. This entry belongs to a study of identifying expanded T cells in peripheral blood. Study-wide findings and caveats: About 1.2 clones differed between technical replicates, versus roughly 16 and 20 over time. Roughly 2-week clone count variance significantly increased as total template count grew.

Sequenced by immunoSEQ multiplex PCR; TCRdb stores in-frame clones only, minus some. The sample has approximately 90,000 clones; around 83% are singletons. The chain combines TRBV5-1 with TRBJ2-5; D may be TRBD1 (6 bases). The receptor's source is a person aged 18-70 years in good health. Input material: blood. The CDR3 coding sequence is TGCGCCAGCAGACCAGGACAGTCAGGGGAGACCCAGTACTTC. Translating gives CASRPGQSGETQYF.